Listed below are T cell receptor beta chains from one sample, sequenced in a study of early T cells in non-severe SARS-CoV-2 infection. TCRdb ran MiXCR on the 5' RACE reads and lists one entry per CDR3 protein. This sample has 50,000 to 60,000 distinct CDR3 sequences, with around 6.6% found just once. The sample was whole blood, taken at baseline. The receptors were sampled from an adult who was a healthcare worker with PCR-confirmed SARS-CoV-2 infection or an uninfected control (not recorded which). Each CDR3 is given with its conserved first and last residue. A D gene is named only where the DNA matches it firmly. For some rows the clone size is stated as once, few or many, or as a class when expanded; others skip it.

clone_size d_call cdr3_length j_call v_call cdr3_nt cdr3_aa
few NA 17 TRBJ2-7 TRBV4-1 TGCGCCAGCAGCCCGTCCGCAGCCATCATAAAGGCCCACGAGCAGTACTTC CASSPSAAIIKAHEQYF
few NA 19 TRBJ2-6 TRBV24-1 TGTGCCACCAGTGATTTGACGGACAGTACCCCCTCTGGGGCCAACGTCCTGACTTTC CATSDLTDSTPSGANVLTF
few NA 12 TRBJ1-5 TRBV6-5 TGTGCCAGCCGGGCAGAGAATCAGCCCCAGCATTTT CASRAENQPQHF
few NA 14 TRBJ2-7 TRBV27 TGTGCCAGCAGTCCGAACAGGAACTCCTACGAGCAGTACTTC CASSPNRNSYEQYF
many TRBD1 17 TRBJ2-5 TRBV4-2 TGTGCCAGCAGCCAAAAAGCCCAGGGGGAACACCAAGAGACCCAGTACTTC CASSQKAQGEHQETQYF
many NA 13 TRBJ1-1 TRBV29-1 TGCAGCGTTGACACGAGCATGAACACTGAAGCTTTCTTT CSVDTSMNTEAFF
NA NA 14 TRBJ2-1 TRBV20-1 TGCAGTGCTAGCAGGGGACCCTCCTACAATGAGCAGTTCTTC CSASRGPSYNEQFF
NA NA 16 TRBJ2-2 TRBV7-9 TGTGCCAGCAGCTTAAGAGACGGGGCGAACACCGGGGAGCTGTTTTTT CASSLRDGANTGELFF
many TRBD1 14 TRBJ1-2 TRBV5-1 TGCGCCAGCAGCCAGGGGACAGGGGGCTATGGCTACACCTTC CASSQGTGGYGYTF
many TRBD1 16 TRBJ1-5 TRBV12-3/TRBV12-4 TGTGCCAGCAGTTTAGCGCTGGACAGGGGGCCTCAGCCCCAGCATTTT CASSLALDRGPQPQHF
NA TRBD1 14 TRBJ1-1 TRBV5-1 TGCGCCAGCAGTGGACAGGATATGAACACTGAAGCTTTCTTT CASSGQDMNTEAFF
few TRBD1 15 TRBJ2-5 TRBV6-2/TRBV6-3 TGTGCCAGTCTTCGGGACAGCCCCCTTCAAGAGACCCAGTACTTC CASLRDSPLQETQYF
many NA 14 TRBJ2-7 TRBV4-3 TGCGCCAGCAGCCAAACAGGGAAAACCTACGAGCAGTACTTC CASSQTGKTYEQYF
many TRBD1 15 TRBJ2-1 TRBV29-1 TGCAGCGTTGGAGGGCCCGGGACAGGGCAAAATGAGCAGTTCTTC CSVGGPGTGQNEQFF
few TRBD1 15 TRBJ2-7 TRBV7-9 TGTGCCAGCAGCTCGGACAGGAAGAGCTCCTACGAGCAGTACTTC CASSSDRKSSYEQYF
many NA 13 TRBJ2-7 TRBV6-5 TGTGGGGGCCAACCGGGAAAGCATTGCGAGCAGTACTTC CGGQPGKHCEQYF
few TRBD2 13 TRBJ2-7 TRBV2 TGTGCCAGCAGTAGACTAGCGAGCAACGAGCAGTACTTC CASSRLASNEQYF
many NA 15 TRBJ2-1 TRBV24-1 TGTGCCACCAGTGATCCCGTAAGCTCCTACAATGAGCAGTTCTTC CATSDPVSSYNEQFF
many TRBD1 14 TRBJ1-1 TRBV4-3 TGCGCCAGCAGCCAACTGCAGGGGGCCACTGAAGCTTTCTTT CASSQLQGATEAFF
once NA 15 TRBJ2-7 TRBV27 TGTGCCAGCAGTAAGAGACAAGATCTCTCCTACGAGCAGTACTTC CASSKRQDLSYEQYF
few NA 15 TRBJ1-2 TRBV4-3 TGCGCCAGCAGCCAAGTGGGGCTATCTAACTATGGCTACACCTTC CASSQVGLSNYGYTF
NA TRBD1 16 TRBJ2-7 TRBV6-1 TGTGCCAGCAGCCCATTTCGGACAGGGCTCTCCTACGAGCAGTACTTC CASSPFRTGLSYEQYF
many TRBD1 15 TRBJ2-2 TRBV7-9 TGTGCCAGCAGCTCCGGGACAGGGTGGACCGGGGAGCTGTTTTTT CASSSGTGWTGELFF
many NA 14 TRBJ1-2 TRBV19 TGTGCCAGCCTTCCTCCTTCTCAGGGCTATGGCTACACCTTC CASLPPSQGYGYTF
many NA 16 TRBJ2-3 TRBV5-4 TGTGCCAGCAGCTTGTCTATGGGAGGTAGCACAGATACGCAGTATTTT CASSLSMGGSTDTQYF
few TRBD2 16 TRBJ2-1 TRBV7-9 TGTGCCAGCAGCTTAGCAGCGGGGGGACCATACAATGAGCAGTTCTTC CASSLAAGGPYNEQFF
many NA 12 TRBJ2-5 TRBV2 TGTGCCAGCAGTGATTGGGGTGAGACCCAGTACTTC CASSDWGETQYF
few NA 11 TRBJ1-2 TRBV11-2 TGTGCCAGCAGCTCCAGACAGGGCTACACCTTC CASSSRQGYTF
many TRBD1 13 TRBJ1-5 TRBV5-6 TGTGCCAGCAGCATACAGGGGGGCCAGCCCCAGCATTTT CASSIQGGQPQHF
many NA 15 TRBJ2-3 TRBV12-3/TRBV12-4 TGTGCCAGCAGTTTTAGGTTACAGGGCTCAGATACGCAGTATTTT CASSFRLQGSDTQYF
many TRBD1 15 TRBJ1-1 TRBV7-2 TGTGCCAGCAGCTTGTTACAGGGGGCTTCCACTGAAGCTTTCTTT CASSLLQGASTEAFF
NA NA 14 TRBJ1-1 TRBV9 TGTGCCAGCAGCGTAATGGTACAGCCAACTGAAGCTTTCTTT CASSVMVQPTEAFF
NA TRBD1 14 TRBJ1-4 TRBV5-4 TGTGCCAGCAGCTTGGACAGGGGACACGAAAAACTGTTTTTT CASSLDRGHEKLFF
many TRBD1 13 TRBJ2-1 TRBV6-2/TRBV6-3 TGTGCCAGCCTACGGACAGGATACAATGAGCAGTTCTTC CASLRTGYNEQFF
NA NA 17 TRBJ2-3 TRBV18 TGTGCCAGCTCACCGAGGAACAGCCTAGGGCGCACAGATACGCAGTATTTT CASSPRNSLGRTDTQYF
NA NA 13 TRBJ2-1 TRBV6-5 TGTGCCAGCAGTTACCGGGAAGGGAATGAGCAGTTCTTC CASSYREGNEQFF
many TRBD2 15 TRBJ2-2 TRBV7-3 TGTGCCAGCAGCTCTATGACTAGCGGGGGAAAGGAGCTGTTTTTT CASSSMTSGGKELFF
many NA 14 TRBJ2-3 TRBV7-2 TGTGCCAGCAGCAGCCCGGACGGAACTAGGGGGAAGTATTTT CASSSPDGTRGKYF
NA NA 14 TRBJ2-7 TRBV20-1 TGCAGTGCCTTCTGGAGGGACGGCAGCTACGAGCAGTACTTC CSAFWRDGSYEQYF
few NA 17 TRBJ1-2 TRBV2 TGTGCCAGCAGGTTTTCCGGCGGCAGTCGTGCGGACTATGGCTACACCTTC CASRFSGGSRADYGYTF
NA NA 14 TRBJ2-2 TRBV29-1 TGCAGCGTTGTAGGGGAGACGAACACCGGGGAGCTGTTTTTT CSVVGETNTGELFF
few TRBD2 14 TRBJ2-5 TRBV12-3/TRBV12-4 TGTGCCAGCAGAGGACTAGCGAGCGGTGAGACCCAGTACTTC CASRGLASGETQYF
few NA 13 TRBJ2-7 TRBV7-8 TGTGCCAGCAGCGGGCAGGGGATTGGCGAGCAGTACTTC CASSGQGIGEQYF
NA NA 17 TRBJ2-3 TRBV4-2 TGTGCCAGCAGCCAAGATGGGCGGGGTGCGAACGTAGATACGCAGTATTTT CASSQDGRGANVDTQYF
NA NA 15 TRBJ1-1 TRBV18 TGTGCCAGCTCACCACGACAGCCTGTGAACACTGAAGCTTTCTTT CASSPRQPVNTEAFF
many NA 13 TRBJ2-7 TRBV9 TGTGCCAGCAGCTCCGGTGGTACGGGAATGCAGTACTTC CASSSGGTGMQYF
many NA 16 TRBJ2-6 TRBV7-9 TGTGCCAGCAGCTCCTCGGGGCAGTCTGGGGCCAACGTCCTGACTTTC CASSSSGQSGANVLTF
NA TRBD1 14 TRBJ1-4 TRBV12-3/TRBV12-4 TGTGCCAGCAGTTATCACACAGGGGGAGAAAAACTGTTTTTT CASSYHTGGEKLFF
NA NA 12 TRBJ2-7 TRBV10-3 TGTGCCATCGCGTCAGGGAGCTACGAGCAGTACTTC CAIASGSYEQYF
many NA 16 TRBJ1-6 TRBV20-1 TGCAGTGCTACCTCACTCATAGGGGGGGAGAATTCACCCCTCCACTTT CSATSLIGGENSPLHF
many NA 15 TRBJ2-1 TRBV6-2/TRBV6-3 TGTGCCAGCAGTTACCAGGGGTCCGGGTACAATGAGCAGTTCTTC CASSYQGSGYNEQFF
NA NA 13 TRBJ1-1 TRBV5-1 TGCGCCAGCAGCTTGGGGATTCTCACTGAAGCTTTCTTT CASSLGILTEAFF
few NA 17 TRBJ2-3 TRBV2 TGTGCCAGCAGTGAGACGAAACAGGGGACTGGTACAGATACGCAGTATTTT CASSETKQGTGTDTQYF
many NA 13 TRBJ2-7 TRBV7-9 TGTGCCAGCGCCCCGCACGGGTACCACGAGCAGTACTTC CASAPHGYHEQYF